The entry below gives a single T cell receptor (beta chain) sequence along with its context. TCRdb keeps only in-frame clones here, not all; method: immunoSEQ multiplex PCR. The sample includes 2 million to 2.5 million clones, approximately 95% of them seen just once. The data belong to a study of shared clonotypes between healthy human individuals. The donors, healthy adults who were HIV-negative, had experienced no recent acute infections or vaccinations. The CDR3 runs 16 residues. CDR1 and CDR2 from the germline V gene are ENHRY and SYGVKD. Trimming left V 0 bases short and J 4 bases short, with 13 bases between.

The chain couples TRBV10-3 to TRBJ1-3, with D perhaps matching TRBD1 (5 bases). The source material was naive CD4+ T cells sorted from blood. Documented subset: CD45RA+ positively selected. This TCR was sampled from a man between 18 and 35 years old in good health. CDR3 protein: CAISESAGSLGNTIYF. The CDR3 bases are TGTGCCATCAGTGAGTCTGCAGGGTCATTAGGAAACACCATATATTTT.